This TCR beta chain was identified in a study of T cells and copy number aberrations in small-cell lung cancer. Turning to this clone: Its antigen is still unknown.

Notes on the study in general: Tumors showed lower T-cell density, richness and clonality than adjacent lung, though density did not differ significantly.

Sequencing used immunoSEQ multiplex PCR; TCRdb keeps in-frame clones, though not all of them. The sample consists of thousands of clones, roughly 80% of them appearing once. This receptor was identified in a man aged 60 to 75 with small cell lung cancer. Input material: normal tissue next to the tumor.

CDR3: CASRNHLGEQYF. In nucleotides, the CDR3 is TGTGCCAGTCGTAACCACCTGGGCGAGCAGTACTTC. The chain recombines TRBV19 with TRBJ2-7; D uncertain. CDR1 and CDR2 from the germline V gene are LNHDA and SQIVND (reference sequence). V lost 8 bases and J 6 bases, leaving 14 bases between the germline ends. CDR3 length: 12 amino acids.